This T cell receptor beta chain was recorded in a study of vaccination effects on CD4 cells after COVID-19. The CDR3 is made up of 13 amino acids. The V gene lost 8 bases and the J gene lost 0 bases, with 10 bases spanning the gap. Profiled with immunoSEQ multiplex PCR; TCRdb holds only in-frame clones, not every one. This table has about 66,000 clones, 74% appearing once. With more than nine days of culture completed, CD4+ T cells were isolated. BNT162b2 vaccine or mRNA-1273 vaccine was given to participants in two doses. Concerning this clone itself: The antigen is unknown.

This chain links TRBV12-3 or TRBV12-4 with TRBJ2-5, with D perhaps TRBD1 (5 bases). The TCR comes from a human donor who received a COVID-19 vaccine. The specimen was CD4+ T cells from PBMCs cultured without peptide, collected after COVID-19 vaccination. As DNA, the CDR3 is TGTGCCAGCGGACGACAGTACCAAGAGACCCAGTACTTC. It is translated as CASGRQYQETQYF.